This T cell receptor (beta chain) was sequenced during a study of blood T cell repertoires in COVID-19. Overall study context: There were acute and convalescent COVID-19 samples, and they came from the United States, Italy and Spain. T cells, B-cell-depleted T cells, or PBMCs provided the cDNA or gDNA that served as material.

Those enrolled in Seattle joined during active infection and were followed longitudinally afterward. In the authors' workflow: Counts of nucleated cells, estimated from reference gene primer amplification, were obtained. Clones were read by immunoSEQ multiplex PCR, and TCRdb kept only the in-frame ones, dropping some. V and J calls and clone size come straight from that table; D and trimming were deduced from the DNA. The sample yields 150,000 or so clones, roughly nine tenths seen once. V lost 3 bases and J 3 bases, leaving 16 bases between the germline ends. The CDR3 length is 15 residues. Germline loops: CDR1 SGHNT, CDR2 YYREEE (reference sequence).

This chain links TRBV5-4 with TRBJ2-7, with D possibly TRBD2 on 7 matching bases. The receptor comes from a man younger than 35 with COVID-19, enrolled during active disease. Material: peripheral blood. DNA of the CDR3: TGTGCCAGCAGCTCGGGGGGACAAGAATACTACGAGCAGTACTTC. It encodes CASSSGGQEYYEQYF.